These 3 T cell receptor beta chains were sequenced from one sample in a study of CD8 T cell repertoires and HIV-1 epitope variants (TCRdb year 2020). The library was produced with the immunoSEQ multiplex PCR assay. The clones in this table, taken by TCRdb from immuneACCESS, are in-frame only. Not every clone is retained; where verified, under half of the shortfall comes from an unresolved V gene, and the cause of the rest is unknown. Across this sample there are about 5,500 clones, with 65% to 80% seen only once. More than 45% of the sample is held by the ten biggest clonotypes. These receptors' targets are unknown. The sequencing sample was made of cultured CD8+ T cells derived from PBMCs. The origin of the receptors is a male donor with HIV.

The chain carries TRBV6-6 and TRBJ2-1; 7 nucleotides agree with TRBD1. Looked up from germline, CDR1 is MNHNY and CDR2 is SVGAGI (reference sequence). This CDR3 region has 15 residues. V was pared by 2 bases and J by 4 bases, with 5 bases of the junction left unmatched. The CDR3 region has the DNA TGTGCCAGCAGTTACCGACAGGGCGAATACAATGAGCAGTTCTTC. Its translation is CASSYRQGEYNEQFF.

The chain is built from TRBV5-6 and TRBJ2-7; the match to TRBD1 covers 7 bases. V trimming: 6 bases; J trimming: 4 bases; junction bases outside the gene matches: 13. In germline, CDR1 is SGHDT, CDR2 YYEEEE. The CDR3 is 15 residues long. CDR3 DNA: TGTGCCAGCACCGGGGTAGAGACAGGGAATTACGAGCAGTACTTC. Translating it yields CASTGVETGNYEQYF.

This clone has only one observation. This rearrangement joins TRBV11-1 to TRBJ2-7; D gene unclear. Trimming removed 5 bases from V and 5 bases from J, with 16 bases in between. From germline, CDR1 is SGHAT and CDR2 FQDESV (reference sequence). The CDR3 sequence is 14 residues long. The CDR3 protein is CASSPRGVLDEQYF. The CDR3 DNA reads TGTGCCAGCAGCCCCAGAGGTGTCTTGGACGAGCAGTACTTC.